The clone carrying this T cell receptor (beta chain) occurred once. Its antigen is still unknown. The data derive from a study of cytomegalovirus exposure and HLA in healthy donors. About the research overall: An earlier analysis identified fewer than 130 million unique TCR beta sequences in approximately 190 million T cells. Early release data held tens of millions of unique TCRs from HLA-typed donors.

Vbeta (60) and Jbeta (13) primers were used in the PCR. Profiled with immunoSEQ multiplex PCR; TCRdb holds only in-frame clones, not every one. The table records around 150,000 clones, roughly 80% of them present only once. CDR1 SQVTM and CDR2 ANQGSEA come from the germline V gene. The CDR3 sequence is 14 residues long. After removal of 4 bases from V and 5 bases from J, the junction contained 9 bases not matched to a gene. Donors consisted of healthy bone marrow donors. Broader study findings: The authors enumerated some 160 TCR beta chains as linked to cytomegalovirus.

Sequencing was performed on PBMCs. The sequence was collected from a man aged 35 to 55 in good health and CMV-seropositive. The V gene is TRBV29-1, the J gene TRBJ1-2; TRBD1 aligns across 8 bases. The CDR3 region has the DNA TGCAGCGTTGGCCTCGGACAGGGAGAATATGGCTACACCTTC. This codes for CSVGLGQGEYGYTF.